A selection of T cell receptor beta chains follows, all from one sample in a study of monozygotic twins with inflammatory bowel disease. From the 5' RACE reads, TCRdb lists one entry per CDR3 protein and no DNA. The sample data list 400,000 or so distinct CDR3 sequences. The sample comprised blood. The receptors come from a human donor with ulcerative colitis or Crohn's disease, or a healthy co-twin of an affected twin (not recorded which). The CDR3 runs from the conserved cysteine through the conserved F or W.

j_gene: TRBJ2-3
v_gene: TRBV5-1
CDR3aa: CASATPTQSSTDTQYF

j_gene: TRBJ2-2
v_gene: TRBV29-1
CDR3aa: CSVKEGASGNPGELFF

j_gene: TRBJ2-7
v_gene: TRBV15
CDR3aa: CATSGSGGREQYF

j_gene: TRBJ1-1
v_gene: TRBV20-1
CDR3aa: CSARGVANTEAFF

j_gene: TRBJ2-5
v_gene: TRBV12-3/TRBV12-4
CDR3aa: CASSYGAQETQYF

j_gene: TRBJ2-5
v_gene: TRBV7-2
CDR3aa: CASRPDRNQETQYF

j_gene: TRBJ1-1
v_gene: TRBV3-1
CDR3aa: CASSHVTVNTEAFF

j_gene: TRBJ2-1
v_gene: TRBV6-5
CDR3aa: CASSSDRNEQFF

j_gene: TRBJ1-1
v_gene: TRBV19
CDR3aa: CASSRGQGALNTEAFF

j_gene: TRBJ1-6
v_gene: TRBV11-2
CDR3aa: CASSFESGLHSPLHF

j_gene: TRBJ1-2
v_gene: TRBV12-3/TRBV12-4
CDR3aa: CASSLDLYGYTF

j_gene: TRBJ2-5
v_gene: TRBV20-1
CDR3aa: CSAEHPGDRRETQYF

j_gene: TRBJ1-6
v_gene: TRBV19
CDR3aa: CASREASSSYNSPLHF

j_gene: TRBJ1-5
v_gene: TRBV28
CDR3aa: CASWDRGIEQPQHF

j_gene: TRBJ2-7
v_gene: TRBV29-1
CDR3aa: CSVGDSSYEQYF

j_gene: TRBJ2-1
v_gene: TRBV7-6
CDR3aa: CASSLARTSGGREQFF

j_gene: TRBJ1-3
v_gene: TRBV5-1
CDR3aa: CASSPGMTGNTIYF

j_gene: TRBJ1-5
v_gene: TRBV20-1
CDR3aa: CSARDGRTGWDQPQHF

j_gene: TRBJ2-5
v_gene: TRBV29-1
CDR3aa: CSAGGLSGETQYF

j_gene: TRBJ2-7
v_gene: TRBV30
CDR3aa: CAWTDAQRGYEQYF

j_gene: TRBJ1-1
v_gene: TRBV5-1
CDR3aa: CASSPQGGQGMNTEAFF

j_gene: TRBJ2-5
v_gene: TRBV7-8
CDR3aa: CASTLTGGETQYF

j_gene: TRBJ2-7
v_gene: TRBV28
CDR3aa: CASSSADTAYEQYF

j_gene: TRBJ2-1
v_gene: TRBV6-5
CDR3aa: CASSYYRDSYNEQFF

j_gene: TRBJ2-1
v_gene: TRBV7-2
CDR3aa: CASSLTPRSSYNEQFF

j_gene: TRBJ1-6
v_gene: TRBV27
CDR3aa: CASSLWQDGSPLHF

j_gene: TRBJ2-2
v_gene: TRBV12-3/TRBV12-4
CDR3aa: CASSFSPDRYTGELFF

j_gene: TRBJ1-5
v_gene: TRBV2
CDR3aa: CASSAEDRENQPQHF

j_gene: TRBJ2-7
v_gene: TRBV28
CDR3aa: CASSTSQRLAGGTYEQYF

j_gene: TRBJ1-1
v_gene: TRBV6-1
CDR3aa: CASSAPSFSGNTEAFF

j_gene: TRBJ1-1
v_gene: TRBV3-1
CDR3aa: CASSQVSTGRGGTEALF

j_gene: TRBJ2-3
v_gene: TRBV29-1
CDR3aa: CSVRSRTVGDTQYF

j_gene: TRBJ2-7
v_gene: TRBV20-1
CDR3aa: CSALRTGINEEQYF

j_gene: TRBJ2-1
v_gene: TRBV2
CDR3aa: CASSRGGLAGGHEQFF

j_gene: TRBJ2-3
v_gene: TRBV5-4
CDR3aa: CASSLGLAGEGDPQYF

j_gene: TRBJ2-3
v_gene: TRBV9
CDR3aa: CASSVGIGSDTQYF

j_gene: TRBJ1-1
v_gene: TRBV6-6
CDR3aa: CASTDFWDTIEAFF

j_gene: TRBJ1-2
v_gene: TRBV19
CDR3aa: CASSTIQGAGNYGYTF

j_gene: TRBJ1-5
v_gene: TRBV18
CDR3aa: CASSPSHSNQPQHF

j_gene: TRBJ2-1
v_gene: TRBV6-1
CDR3aa: CASIPSGGADEQFF

j_gene: TRBJ1-2
v_gene: TRBV15
CDR3aa: CATSRDRGYGYTF

j_gene: TRBJ2-1
v_gene: TRBV6-5
CDR3aa: CASSYRPRYNEQFF

j_gene: TRBJ2-7
v_gene: TRBV14
CDR3aa: CASSPSRGVGQYF

j_gene: TRBJ2-5
v_gene: TRBV5-1
CDR3aa: CASSPTSGGSQETQYF

j_gene: TRBJ2-2
v_gene: TRBV30
CDR3aa: CAWTLAGLRGGELFF

j_gene: TRBJ2-1
v_gene: TRBV19
CDR3aa: CASSIEGRSYNEQFF

j_gene: TRBJ2-1
v_gene: TRBV30
CDR3aa: CAWSVQTRLTGEQFF